This T cell receptor (beta chain) comes out of a study of shared clonotypes between healthy human individuals. Germline V lookup: CDR1 SGDLS, CDR2 YYNGEE. J gave up 6 bases and V 4 bases, and 6 bases lay outside the gene matches. This CDR3 spans 14 amino acids. The naive CD8 subset, CD45RO-negative cells positively selected for CCR7, excluded terminally differentiated effector memory CD45RA+ cells. Participating donors were healthy, HIV-negative adults free of recent acute infections or vaccinations. The table came from immunoSEQ multiplex PCR; TCRdb's copy has only in-frame clones and leaves some out. This sample carries around 2,000,000 clones, just under 95% of them seen once, and the ten largest clones take 1.1%.

Sequencing input: naive CD8+ T cells sorted from blood. This receptor was obtained from a man aged 18 to 30 in good health. The chain recombines TRBV9 with TRBJ2-3, with 9 nucleotides matching TRBD2. CDR3 residues: CASSYSGRLDTQYF. CDR3 in DNA: TGTGCCAGCAGCTATAGCGGGAGACTGGATACGCAGTATTTT.